The clone carrying this TCR beta chain was counted only a few times. Its matching antigen is unknown. Via CD45RO/CCR7/CD25/CD127/CD95/CD27, cells of the CD4+ naive, central memory, regulatory and stem cell-like memory subsets were sorted. cDNA synthesis used the whole RNA isolate, giving expressed TCRB sequences. Reads from naive, central memory and regulatory T cell samples averaged around 3.6 million. Sequencing used immunoSEQ multiplex PCR; TCRdb keeps in-frame clones, though not all of them. The sample has 300,000 to 400,000 clones; 7% to 9% are singletons. The data are from a study of beta chain features in type 1 diabetes. Overall study results and limits: For cells with high TCR expression, cDNA sequencing could yield over-representation. TCRB CDR3 length was moderately but significantly reduced in all four CD4+ subsets of Type 1 diabetes patients.

Sequencing was carried out using central memory CD4+ T cells from blood. This TCR derives from a woman under 30 in good health.

CDR3: CASSPDRGLEAFF. The CDR3 DNA reads TGTGCCAGCTCCCCGGACAGGGGACTCGAAGCTTTCTTT. The genes are TRBV18 and TRBJ1-1, with 9 bases matching TRBD1. This CDR3 has 13 amino acids. Per germline, CDR1 KGHSH and CDR2 LQKENI. The junction had 7 bases not matched to a gene; V was cut back by 6 bases and J by 8 bases. The full variable domain, with the rest looked up from reference TRBV18 and TRBJ1-1, is NAGVMQNPRHLVRRRGQEARLRCSPMKGHSHVYWYRQLPEEGLKFMVYLQKENIIDESGMPKERFSAEFPKEGPSILRIQQVVRGDSAAYFCASSPDRGLEAFFGQGTRLTVV.